This T cell receptor (beta chain) was sequenced during a study of blood T cell repertoires in COVID-19. Assay: immunoSEQ multiplex PCR; the TCRdb copy retains only in-frame clones and omits some. This table has 57,000 or so clones, around 85% appearing once. The TCR sequence derives from an older man with active COVID-19. Sequenced sample: peripheral blood.

This chain's CDR3 is CASSPYFSGSSYNEQFF. The CDR3 DNA reads TGTGCCAGCAGCCCTTATTTTTCGGGGAGCTCCTACAATGAGCAGTTCTTC. The chain is built from TRBV6-2 or TRBV6-3 and TRBJ2-1; D possibly corresponds to TRBD2 (5 bases). CDR1 and CDR2 (germline): MNHEY, SVGEGT. V was pared by 6 bases and J by 0 bases, with 18 bases between. CDR3 size: 17 residues.